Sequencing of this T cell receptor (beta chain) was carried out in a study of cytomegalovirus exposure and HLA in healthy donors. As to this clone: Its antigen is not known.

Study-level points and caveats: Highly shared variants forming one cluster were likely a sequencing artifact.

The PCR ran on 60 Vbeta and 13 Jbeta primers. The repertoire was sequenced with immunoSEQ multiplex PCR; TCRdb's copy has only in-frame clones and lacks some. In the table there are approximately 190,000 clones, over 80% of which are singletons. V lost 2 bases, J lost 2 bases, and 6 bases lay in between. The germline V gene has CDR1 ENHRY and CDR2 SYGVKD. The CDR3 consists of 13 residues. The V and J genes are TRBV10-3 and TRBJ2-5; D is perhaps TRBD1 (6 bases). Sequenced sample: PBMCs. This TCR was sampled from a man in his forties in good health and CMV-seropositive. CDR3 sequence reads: CAISERGQETQYF. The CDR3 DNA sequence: TGTGCCATCAGTGAGAGGGGGCAAGAGACCCAGTACTTC.